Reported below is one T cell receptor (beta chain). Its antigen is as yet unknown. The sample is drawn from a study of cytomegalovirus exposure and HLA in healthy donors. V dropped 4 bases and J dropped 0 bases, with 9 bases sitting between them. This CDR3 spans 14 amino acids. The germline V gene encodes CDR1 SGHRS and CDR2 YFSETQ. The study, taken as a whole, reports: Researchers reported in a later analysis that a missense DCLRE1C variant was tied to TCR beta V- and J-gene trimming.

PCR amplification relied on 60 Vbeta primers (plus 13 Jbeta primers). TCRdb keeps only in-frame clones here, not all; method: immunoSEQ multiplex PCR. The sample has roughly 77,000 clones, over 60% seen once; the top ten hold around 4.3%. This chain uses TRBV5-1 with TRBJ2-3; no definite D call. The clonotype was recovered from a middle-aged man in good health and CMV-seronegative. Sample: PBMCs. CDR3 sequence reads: CASSDTVSTDTQYF. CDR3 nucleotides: TGCGCCAGCAGCGACACAGTAAGCACAGATACGCAGTATTTT.